This T cell receptor beta chain was captured in a study of T-cell reconstitution after alpha-beta-depleted transplantation in children. Study-wide points: For some patients, TCRbeta diversity was high at day 60 because of recipient T cells and thymic progenitors that survived. The authors attributed T-cell counts and diversity one year after transplant mostly to newly produced T cells. Alpha-beta T cells present about two months after transplant were reported to originate from several hundred expanded graft clones.

V lost 6 bases and J lost 5; bases outside the gene matches: 16. The CDR3 extends over 19 amino acids. Looked up from germline, CDR1 is SGHAT and CDR2 is FQNNGV. Unique molecular identifiers were built into the TCRbeta library. TCRdb itself ran the PCR reads through MiXCR, one entry per CDR3 protein. The sample has about 640,000 distinct CDR3 sequences, around 13% seen once; the top ten hold 2.2%. This clonotype was seen a handful of times. Its antigen is currently unknown. This sequence originates from a male patient between 10 and 17 years old who had a stem cell transplant for acute myeloid leukemia, so the T cells may come from the graft donor. The input for sequencing was PBMCs, mostly from graft donor cells, taken 360 days after TCRalphabeta/CD19-depleted stem cell transplant. The chain links TRBV11-2 to TRBJ2-1; TRBD2 matches 13 bases. The CDR3 nucleotides are TGTGCCAGCAGTCCCCAGACTAGCGGGAGGCCGAGTCTCCACAATGAGCAGTTCTTC. Its translation is CASSPQTSGRPSLHNEQFF. Full variable domain (missing parts from reference TRBV11-2 and TRBJ2-1): EAGVAQSPRYKIIEKRQSVAFWCNPISGHATLYWYQQILGQGPKLLIQFQNNGVVDDSQLPKDRFSAERLKGVDSTLKIQPAKLEDSAVYLCASSPQTSGRPSLHNEQFFGPGTRLTVL.